The rows below give T cell receptor beta chains drawn from one sample of a study of blood T cell repertoires in COVID-19. Method: immunoSEQ multiplex PCR; TCRdb's copy keeps in-frame clones and lacks some. The sample contains approximately 130,000 clones, 83% of which appear only once. What was sequenced was PBMCs or T cells enriched from blood (not recorded which). The receptor source for this set is a man aged 30 to 39 who had recovered from COVID-19. Both conserved end residues are part of each CDR3. D genes are given only for firm matches. Where a row states a size, it is once, few, many or the class of an expanded clone; other rows omit it.

size: once; J: TRBJ1-3; D: TRBD1; V: TRBV7-9; DNA: TGTGCCAGCAGCTTAGTGGATGCCAGGGGGCCTGGAAACACCATATATTTT; CDR3: CASSLVDARGPGNTIYF
size: few; J: TRBJ1-5; D: .; V: TRBV5-5; DNA: TGTGCCAGCAGCCTTTCCGGGGGGGCAGGCAATCAGCCCCAGCATTTT; CDR3: CASSLSGGAGNQPQHF
size: .; J: TRBJ2-4; D: .; V: TRBV13; DNA: TGTGCCAGCAGCTTATCCGGCCTTGAACGGGATAAAAACATTCAGTACTTC; CDR3: CASSLSGLERDKNIQYF
size: .; J: TRBJ1-4; D: .; V: TRBV6-5; DNA: TGTGCCAGCATCACTTCGGGGGGGTCGGGCGGAAAACTGTTTTTT; CDR3: CASITSGGSGGKLFF
size: .; J: TRBJ2-1; D: TRBD2; V: TRBV29-1; DNA: TGCAGCGCCAAAGGACTAGCGGGAGCCACCTACAATGAGCAGTTCTTC; CDR3: CSAKGLAGATYNEQFF
size: .; J: TRBJ2-2; D: .; V: TRBV13; DNA: TGTGCCAGCACCCCTGGCGGGACCGGGGAGCTGTTTTTT; CDR3: CASTPGGTGELFF
size: .; J: TRBJ1-2; D: .; V: TRBV3-1/TRBV3-2; DNA: TGTGCCAGCAGCCACTCGGGGGACCGAGGGGATGGCTACACCTTC; CDR3: CASSHSGDRGDGYTF
size: .; J: TRBJ2-2; D: TRBD2; V: TRBV11-3; DNA: TGTGCCAGCAGCCGGGGGGGACTAAACACCGGGGAGCTGTTTTTT; CDR3: CASSRGGLNTGELFF
size: .; J: TRBJ1-6; D: .; V: TRBV2; DNA: TGTGCCAGCAATACGGAGAGCTCCTATAATTCACCCCTCCACTTT; CDR3: CASNTESSYNSPLHF
size: .; J: TRBJ1-1; D: TRBD1; V: TRBV9; DNA: TGTGCCAGCAGCGTCGCAGGGGGCCTGGGCACTGAAGCTTTCTTT; CDR3: CASSVAGGLGTEAFF
size: .; J: TRBJ2-5; D: TRBD1; V: TRBV11-2; DNA: TGTGCCAGCAGCTTATCTCGGACAGGGGGGTTCGAGACCCAGTACTTC; CDR3: CASSLSRTGGFETQYF
size: .; J: TRBJ1-3; D: .; V: TRBV6-5; DNA: TGTGCCAGTTTTAGGAGGTCTGGAAACACCATATATTTT; CDR3: CASFRRSGNTIYF
size: .; J: TRBJ2-2; D: TRBD1; V: TRBV3-1/TRBV3-2; DNA: TGTGCCAGCAGCCAAGGGGACAGCTACACCGGGGAGCTGTTTTTT; CDR3: CASSQGDSYTGELFF
size: .; J: TRBJ1-1; D: .; V: TRBV19; DNA: TGTGCCAGTAGTATGGGGAGGACTGAAGCTTTCTTT; CDR3: CASSMGRTEAFF
size: .; J: TRBJ1-1; D: .; V: TRBV2; DNA: TGTGCCAGCAGTGAAGGTCGGGGGGCTTTCTTT; CDR3: CASSEGRGAFF
size: .; J: TRBJ2-4; D: TRBD1; V: TRBV4-2; DNA: TGTGCCAGCAGTCTCGAGGACAGGGTTGGTGACATTCAGTACTTC; CDR3: CASSLEDRVGDIQYF
size: few; J: TRBJ1-5; D: .; V: TRBV9; DNA: TGTGCCAGCAGCGTAGGGGGCGGCAATCAGCCCCAGCATTTT; CDR3: CASSVGGGNQPQHF
size: .; J: TRBJ1-1; D: .; V: TRBV11-2; DNA: TGTGCCAGCAGCTCTTCGCGGGACCTTCTGGGGGCTTTCTTT; CDR3: CASSSSRDLLGAFF
size: once; J: TRBJ1-2; D: .; V: TRBV11-2; DNA: TGTGCCAGCAGCCGGGACTTAAGGGGCTACACCTTC; CDR3: CASSRDLRGYTF
size: .; J: TRBJ1-3; D: .; V: TRBV7-2; DNA: TGTGCCAGCAGCCCATCAGGGGATACAGGAAACACCATATATTTT; CDR3: CASSPSGDTGNTIYF
size: .; J: TRBJ2-3; D: .; V: TRBV5-1; DNA: TGCGCCAGCAGCTTGTTCGGAGATACGCAGTATTTT; CDR3: CASSLFGDTQYF
size: .; J: TRBJ1-6; D: .; V: TRBV4-1; DNA: TGCGCCAGCGGAATCGACAAGGGGCTTTCACCCCTCCACTTT; CDR3: CASGIDKGLSPLHF
size: .; J: TRBJ2-7; D: TRBD2; V: TRBV19; DNA: TGTGCCAGTAGTATTTGGTCTAGCGGGAGGGACGAGCAGTACTTC; CDR3: CASSIWSSGRDEQYF
size: once; J: TRBJ1-4; D: TRBD1; V: TRBV4-1; DNA: TGCGCCAGCAGATTGGGGACAGATACTGAAAAACTGTTTTTT; CDR3: CASRLGTDTEKLFF
size: .; J: TRBJ2-1; D: TRBD2; V: TRBV4-1; DNA: TGCGCCAGCAGCCAAGACGCTAGCGGCTCCTACAATGAGCAGTTCTTC; CDR3: CASSQDASGSYNEQFF
size: .; J: TRBJ2-5; D: .; V: TRBV5-1; DNA: TGCGCCAGCAGCTTGTCCAGGGAAGAGACCCAGTACTTC; CDR3: CASSLSREETQYF
size: .; J: TRBJ2-5; D: .; V: TRBV6-5; DNA: TGTGCCAGCAGTCGCCCTCCGGAGGAGGAGACCCAGTACTTC; CDR3: CASSRPPEEETQYF
size: .; J: TRBJ1-2; D: .; V: TRBV3-1/TRBV3-2; DNA: TGTGCCAGCAGCCAAGTGGAGCAGGGCTATGGCTACACCTTC; CDR3: CASSQVEQGYGYTF
size: .; J: TRBJ1-2; D: .; V: TRBV19; DNA: TGTGCCAGTAGCGTCCGGGACATTGGCTATGGCTACACCTTC; CDR3: CASSVRDIGYGYTF
size: .; J: TRBJ1-1; D: TRBD1; V: TRBV3-1/TRBV3-2; DNA: TGTGCCAGCAGCCAAGCGGGACAGGGTAATACTGAAGCTTTCTTT; CDR3: CASSQAGQGNTEAFF
size: .; J: TRBJ1-6; D: .; V: TRBV5-1; DNA: TGCGCCAGCAGCTTGGGGAGGGCCTACAATAATTCACCCCTCCACTTT; CDR3: CASSLGRAYNNSPLHF
size: once; J: TRBJ2-3; D: .; V: TRBV25-1; DNA: TGTGCCAGCAGAACGAGCGGGACAGATACGCAGTATTTT; CDR3: CASRTSGTDTQYF
size: .; J: TRBJ2-2; D: .; V: TRBV24-1; DNA: TGTGCCACCAGTGATACCGGGACTACCGGGGAGCTGTTTTTT; CDR3: CATSDTGTTGELFF
size: .; J: TRBJ2-3; D: TRBD2; V: TRBV6-4; DNA: TGTGCCAGCAGTGAAGCGGGAGGTTCAGATACGCAGTATTTT; CDR3: CASSEAGGSDTQYF
size: .; J: TRBJ1-2; D: .; V: TRBV27; DNA: TGTGCCAGCAGTCCCCGGACGGGATCCAGCTACACCTTC; CDR3: CASSPRTGSSYTF
size: .; J: TRBJ2-2; D: .; V: TRBV7-3; DNA: TGTGCCAGCAGCGCGGGACTGCTGAACACCGGGGAGCTGTTTTTT; CDR3: CASSAGLLNTGELFF
size: .; J: TRBJ1-6; D: .; V: TRBV6-5; DNA: TGTGCCAGCACCCCGGACACTTATTCACCCCTCCACTTT; CDR3: CASTPDTYSPLHF
size: .; J: TRBJ1-1; D: .; V: TRBV27; DNA: TGTGCCAGCAGTTTATTCAGGGGCGGGGGGTCCGGCACTGAAGCTTTCTTT; CDR3: CASSLFRGGGSGTEAFF
size: .; J: TRBJ1-2; D: .; V: TRBV15; DNA: TGTGCCACCAGCAACCCGACAGGAATAGGTGGCTACACCTTC; CDR3: CATSNPTGIGGYTF
size: .; J: TRBJ1-1; D: TRBD1; V: TRBV12-3/TRBV12-4; DNA: TGTGCCAGCAGCCGACAGGGGAAGTCTGAAGCTTTCTTT; CDR3: CASSRQGKSEAFF
size: .; J: TRBJ2-1; D: .; V: TRBV12-3/TRBV12-4; DNA: TGTGCCAGCAGTCCCTATAACAATGAGCAGTTCTTC; CDR3: CASSPYNNEQFF
size: .; J: TRBJ1-1; D: TRBD1; V: TRBV15; DNA: TGTGCCACCAGCGTACAGGGGATGAACACTGAAGCTTTCTTT; CDR3: CATSVQGMNTEAFF
size: .; J: TRBJ1-5; D: .; V: TRBV30; DNA: TGTGCCTGGAGTGTGGGCAGCGGCTCTCAGCCCCAGCATTTT; CDR3: CAWSVGSGSQPQHF
size: .; J: TRBJ2-3; D: .; V: TRBV12-5; DNA: TGTGCTAGTGGTTCCGGACAGAAGCAGTATTTT; CDR3: CASGSGQKQYF
size: .; J: TRBJ2-2; D: .; V: TRBV29-1; DNA: TGCAGCGTTGAACACAGGAACACCGGGGAGCTGTTTTTT; CDR3: CSVEHRNTGELFF
size: .; J: TRBJ2-1; D: TRBD2; V: TRBV24-1; DNA: TGTGCCACCAGTGATTCTTTAGCGGGGGGCAGCCACAATGAGCAGTTCTTC; CDR3: CATSDSLAGGSHNEQFF
size: few; J: TRBJ1-3; D: .; V: TRBV9; DNA: TGTGCCAGCAGCCACGGGACAACCCGACCCTCTGGAAACACCATATATTTT; CDR3: CASSHGTTRPSGNTIYF